Each of the 28 T cell receptor beta chains below was sequenced from the same sample in a study of neurological immune-mediated disorders. TCRdb used MiXCR to reprocess the 5' RACE reads, holding one entry per CDR3 protein. Among roughly 50,000 distinct CDR3 sequences listed, approximately 11% were seen once. Source material: PBMCs. All receptors come from a woman aged 55-70 years with HTLV-1-associated myelopathy (HAM/TSP).

About this clonotype itself: A read error may explain this, as a much larger clone is one base away. The rearrangement links TRBV7-9 to TRBJ2-7; 16 positions agree with TRBD2. The CDR3 has 13 residues. Trimming at V came to 5 bases and at J to 11 bases, leaving 3 bases not matched to a gene. The germline CDR1 and CDR2 sequences are SEHNR and FQNEAQ (reference sequence). CDR3 residues: CASSQGTSGREYF. The CDR3 DNA is TGTGCCAGCAGCCAGGGGACTAGCGGGAGGGAGTACTTC. Based on the CDR3 plus reference TRBV7-9 and TRBJ2-7, the full variable domain is DTGVSQNPRHKITKRGQNVTFRCDPISEHNRLYWYRQTLGQGPEFLTYFQNEAQLEKSRLLSDRFSAERPKGSFSTLEIQRTEQGDSAMYLCASSQGTSGREYFGPGTRLTVT.

This CDR3 is CASTSTGARSYEQYF. The CDR3 DNA reads TGTGCCAGCACCTCCACGGGAGCTCGCTCCTACGAGCAGTACTTC. The rearrangement links TRBV28 to TRBJ2-7, with D perhaps matching TRBD2 (6 bases). The germline V gene has CDR1 MDHEN and CDR2 SYDVKM. Trimming removed 7 bases at V and 0 bases at J, with 16 bases between. The CDR3 has 15 residues.

This clonotype was recorded at least ten times. The V call is TRBV10-3, the J call TRBJ2-7; D may be TRBD1 (7 bases). The CDR3 has 15 residues. CDR1 is ENHRY and CDR2 is SYGVKD in the germline V gene. Trimming stripped 6 bases from V and 5 bases from J, with 20 bases between. The DNA for the CDR3 is TGTGCCATCAGCCCCACGGAGGGGGCGGGCCACGAGCAGTACTTC. Its protein is CAISPTEGAGHEQYF.

This clonotype showed up many times. The V call is TRBV20-1, the J call TRBJ1-1, with D unclear. From germline, CDR1 is DFQATT and CDR2 SNEGSKA (reference sequence). The germline V and J ends were trimmed by 0 bases and 10 bases, with 15 bases remaining between them. The CDR3 extends over 13 amino acids. The CDR3 DNA sequence: TGCAGTGCTAGAGAAACAGTAACCCCTGGAGCTTTCTTT. This gives the protein CSARETVTPGAFF.

CDR3 sequence reads: CASSPRTGATDTQYF. CDR3 DNA: TGTGCCAGCAGCCCCCGGACAGGGGCCACAGATACGCAGTATTTT. V is TRBV7-6 and J is TRBJ2-3; TRBD1 aligns across 9 bases. Germline values: CDR1 SGHVS, CDR2 FNYEAQ. There are 15 residues in the CDR3. With V trimmed by 5 bases and J by 2 bases, 5 bases remained unmatched.

This clonotype was seen many times. V usage is TRBV7-9 and J usage is TRBJ1-1; D is ambiguous. V lost 2 bases, J lost 7 bases, and 11 bases lay in between. Germline CDR1 is SEHNR and CDR2 is FQNEAQ (reference sequence). This CDR3 region has 13 residues. The CDR3 spells CASSLRAGLEAFF. CDR3 DNA sequence: TGTGCCAGCAGCTTACGGGCCGGCCTTGAAGCTTTCTTT.

This clonotype was seen ten or more times. The V call is TRBV3-1, the J call TRBJ2-1, with 12 bases that match TRBD2. Trimming at V came to 1 base and at J to 2 bases, leaving 3 bases not matched to a gene. Germline V gives CDR1 LGHDT, CDR2 YNNKEL (reference sequence). The CDR3 has 17 amino acids. CDR3 amino acids: CASSQGTSGEPYNEQFF. The CDR3, as DNA: TGTGCCAGCAGCCAAGGGACTAGCGGGGAGCCCTACAATGAGCAGTTCTTC.

This clonotype was observed many times. The genes are TRBV20-1 and TRBJ2-7, with 12 nucleotides matching TRBD1. Trimming at V came to 1 base and at J to 6 bases, leaving 1 base not matched to a gene. This CDR3 is 13 amino acids long. CDR1 is DFQATT and CDR2 is SNEGSKA in the germline V gene (reference sequence). CDR3 amino acids: CSARGDRGLEQYF. Written as DNA, the CDR3 is TGCAGTGCTAGAGGGGACAGGGGGCTCGAGCAGTACTTC.

This clonotype occurred a few times. The chain employs TRBV20-1 and TRBJ2-7; D is unresolved. V lost 0 bases, J lost 4 bases, and 16 bases lay in between. The germline V gene has CDR1 DFQATT and CDR2 SNEGSKA (reference sequence). CDR3 length: 15 amino acids. In DNA, the CDR3 is TGCAGTGCTAGAGATGAGAGTCTAAAGTCTTACGAGCAGTACTTC. Protein product: CSARDESLKSYEQYF.

This clonotype was picked up many times. The gene calls are TRBV25-1 and TRBJ2-2; 11 bases are a match to TRBD1. In germline, CDR1 is MGHDK, CDR2 SYGVNS. The length of the CDR3 is 16 residues. Trimming cost V 1 base and J 6 bases; bases outside gene matches: 4. Here the CDR3 reads CASSELGTGGPGELFF. The CDR3 coding sequence is TGTGCCAGCAGTGAATTAGGGACAGGGGGTCCCGGGGAGCTGTTTTTT.

At least ten counts were recorded for this clonotype. The CDR3 loop is CASRSRAFYEQYF. In nucleotides, the CDR3 is TGTGCCAGCAGGTCTCGGGCGTTCTACGAGCAGTACTTC. This chain links TRBV6-5 with TRBJ2-7, with no clear D. This CDR3 is built from 13 residues. The ends were cut back, 6 bases at V and 3 bases at J, with 12 bases in the middle. From germline, CDR1 is MNHEY and CDR2 SVGAGI.

This clonotype appeared many times. The chain has TRBV3-1 and TRBJ1-1, with D perhaps TRBD1 (5 bases). Germline CDR1 and CDR2: LGHDT and YNNKEL (reference sequence). Trimming removed 4 bases at V and 1 base at J, with 7 bases between. The length of the CDR3 is 13 residues. CDR3 bases: TGTGCCAGCAGCCCGGGGGGGAACACTGAAGCTTTCTTT. It is translated as CASSPGGNTEAFF.

This clonotype was detected ten times or more. The gene calls are TRBV4-2 and TRBJ2-1; 7 bases line up with TRBD2. Germline CDR1 reads LGHNA; CDR2 reads YNFKEQ. After removal of 0 bases from V and 4 bases from J, the junction contained 6 bases not matched to a gene. This CDR3 spans 16 amino acids. CDR3 residues: CASSQDRAGPYNEQFF. Here the CDR3 DNA reads TGTGCCAGCAGCCAAGACCGAGCGGGACCATACAATGAGCAGTTCTTC.

This clonotype appeared many times. This rearrangement joins TRBV20-1 to TRBJ2-1; 7 bases are shared with TRBD1. V was clipped by 4 bases and J by 3 bases; unmatched bases: 3. CDR3 length: 13 residues. Germline CDR1 and CDR2: DFQATT and SNEGSKA (reference sequence). The CDR3 is CSAKTGNYNEQFF. For the CDR3, the DNA is TGCAGTGCTAAGACAGGGAACTACAATGAGCAGTTCTTC.

There are many counts of this clonotype. This chain's CDR3 is CSARDQSRNEQFF. CDR3 bases: TGCAGTGCTAGAGATCAATCACGGAATGAGCAGTTCTTC. The rearrangement uses TRBV20-1 and TRBJ2-1; D is uncertain. The V and J ends lost 0 bases and 7 bases respectively, with 10 bases between them. CDR3 length equals 13 residues. CDR1 is DFQATT and CDR2 is SNEGSKA in the germline V gene (reference sequence).

This clonotype was seen many times. This sequence joins TRBV20-1 and TRBJ1-5; 11 bases map to TRBD1. This CDR3 has 16 amino acids. V dropped 3 bases and J dropped 1; count of bases not matched to a gene: 5. The V gene's germline CDR1 is DFQATT and CDR2 SNEGSKA (reference sequence). In DNA, the CDR3 is TGCAGTGCTAGCTATGGACAGGGGGCCAGCAATCAGCCCCAGCATTTT. Translation gives CSASYGQGASNQPQHF.

This clonotype was detected many times. The V gene is TRBV29-1, the J gene TRBJ2-7, with D tentatively TRBD2 (5 bases). The germline CDR1 and CDR2 sequences are SQVTM and ANQGSEA. The CDR3 has 15 residues. The V end lost 4 bases, the J end lost 4 bases, and 20 bases lay between the germline ends. The CDR3 DNA is TGCAGCGTTGCGTTGGACGGAGGAAGGGTTTACGAGCAGTACTTC. This encodes CSVALDGGRVYEQYF.

This clonotype came up many times. The rearrangement links TRBV7-2 to TRBJ2-7; no firm D call. V was shortened by 5 bases and J by 0 bases, with 11 bases between the two germline ends. Germline lookup yields CDR1 SGHTA and CDR2 FQGNSA. The CDR3 length is 14 residues. The CDR3 bases are TGTGCCAGCAGCCCCTGGGGTAGCTCCTACGAGCAGTACTTC. As protein: CASSPWGSSYEQYF.

Only a few counts were recorded for this clonotype. The chain carries TRBV15 and TRBJ1-4; 10 nucleotides match TRBD1. The V gene's germline CDR1 is LNHNV and CDR2 YYDKDF (reference sequence). There are 15 residues in the CDR3. V was clipped by 4 bases and J by 8 bases; unmatched bases: 7. This CDR3 is CATSTRTGGAEKLFF. The DNA of the CDR3 is TGTGCCACCAGCACACGGACAGGGGGTGCGGAAAAACTGTTTTTT. Together with reference TRBV15 and TRBJ1-4, the CDR3 gives the full variable domain: DAMVIQNPRYQVTQFGKPVTLSCSQTLNHNVMYWYQQKSSQAPKLLFHYYDKDFNNEADTPDNFQSRRPNTSFCFLDIRSPGLGDTAMYLCATSTRTGGAEKLFFGSGTQLSVL.

This clonotype was seen at least ten times. The V gene is TRBV20-1, the J gene TRBJ2-7; D gene ambiguous. Germline CDR1 is DFQATT and CDR2 is SNEGSKA (reference sequence). Trimming left V 1 base short and J 3 bases short, with 7 bases between. The CDR3 has 12 amino acids. For the CDR3, the DNA is TGCAGTGCTAGAGTAGGAGACTACGAGCAGTACTTC. It specifies CSARVGDYEQYF.

V and J are TRBV5-1 and TRBJ2-1, with a tentative D call TRBD1 (5 bases). Trimming took off 0 bases at V and 2 bases at J, with 9 bases between the two ends. The germline V gene encodes CDR1 SGHRS and CDR2 YFSETQ. The CDR3 covers 15 residues. The CDR3 protein is CASSLAPGTYNEQFF. DNA for the CDR3: TGCGCCAGCAGCTTGGCCCCAGGGACCTACAATGAGCAGTTCTTC.

This clonotype was observed at least ten times. The V gene is TRBV20-1, the J gene TRBJ2-3; D unclear. Trimming removed 0 bases at V and 5 bases at J, with 6 bases between. This CDR3 has 12 amino acids. Germline V CDR1 and CDR2: DFQATT, SNEGSKA (reference sequence). CDR3 coding DNA: TGCAGTGCTAGAGAGGCCTTAGATACGCAGTATTTT. Its translation is CSAREALDTQYF.

In its sample, this clonotype was seen a few times. A much more abundant neighbour one base away suggests this may be a read error. The chain recombines TRBV15 with TRBJ2-1, with D possibly being TRBD2 (6 bases). The CDR3 length is 11 residues. V shed 10 bases and J shed 6 bases, with 10 bases lying between them. The V gene's germline CDR1 is LNHNV and CDR2 YYDKDF (reference sequence). CDR3 sequence reads: CASDSGNEQFF. The DNA for the CDR3 is TGTGCCAGCGATAGCGGCAATGAGCAGTTCTTC. The whole variable domain, remainder taken from reference TRBV15 and TRBJ2-1, is DAMVIQNPRYQVTQFGKPVTLSCSQTLNHNVMYWYQQKSSQAPKLLFHYYDKDFNNEADTPDNFQSRRPNTSFCFLDIRSPGLGDTAMYLCASDSGNEQFFGPGTRLTVL.

This clonotype was seen only once. V usage is TRBV5-1 and J usage is TRBJ2-6; D call uncertain. The CDR3 loop spans 16 amino acids. In germline, CDR1 is SGHRS, CDR2 YFSETQ. The V gene lost 4 bases and the J gene lost 1 base, with 12 bases spanning the gap. The CDR3 sequence: CASSPPYGSGANVLTF. The CDR3 nucleotides are TGCGCCAGCAGCCCACCCTATGGGTCTGGGGCCAACGTCCTGACTTTC.

This clonotype was observed many times. V usage is TRBV5-1 and J usage is TRBJ2-3; 10 bases line up with TRBD2. Germline V gives CDR1 SGHRS, CDR2 YFSETQ. J gave up 4 bases and V 3 bases, and 8 bases lay outside the gene matches. The CDR3 runs 16 residues. The CDR3 nucleotides are TGCGCCAGCAGCTACAGCGGGAGGGCCGGAGCAGATACGCAGTATTTT. Translated, it gives CASSYSGRAGADTQYF. The variable domain in full, completed from reference TRBV5-1 and TRBJ2-3, reads KAGVTQTPRYLIKTRGQQVTLSCSPISGHRSVSWYQQTPGQGLQFLFEYFSETQRNKGNFPGRFSGRQFSNSRSEMNVSTLELGDSALYLCASSYSGRAGADTQYFGPGTRLTVL.

In this sample, this clonotype turned up many times. The rearrangement uses TRBV7-8 and TRBJ2-7; 8 bases are a match to TRBD2. The CDR3 has 16 amino acids. Germline-derived CDR1 and CDR2 are SGHVS and FQNEAQ. V lost 1 base to trimming and J lost 6 bases; unmatched junction nucleotides: 11. DNA for the CDR3: TGTGCCAGCAGCTTAGTCGGTGCTAGCGGGTTTTCCGAGCAGTACTTC. Translated, it gives CASSLVGASGFSEQYF. Variable domain in full (rest from reference TRBV7-8 and TRBJ2-7): GAGVSQSPRYKVAKRGQDVALRCDPISGHVSLFWYQQALGQGPEFLTYFQNEAQLDKSGLPSDRFFAERPEGSVSTLKIQRTQQEDSAVYLCASSLVGASGFSEQYFGPGTRLTVT.

This clonotype was detected ten times or more. This chain links TRBV24-1 with TRBJ2-2; D remains unclear. CDR1 is KGHDR and CDR2 is SFDVKD in the germline V gene. Trimming left V 3 bases short and J 6 bases short, with 13 bases between. The CDR3 loop spans 15 amino acids. CDR3: CATSDPDRTSGELFF. The CDR3 bases are TGTGCCACCAGTGATCCCGATCGGACGTCCGGGGAGCTGTTTTTT.

At least ten counts were recorded for this clonotype. The chain employs TRBV5-1 and TRBJ2-7, with TRBD2 matching over 7 bases. CDR3 length: 15 residues. The junction had 9 bases not matched to a gene; V was cut back by 4 bases and J by 2 bases. CDR1 SGHRS and CDR2 YFSETQ come from the germline V gene. The CDR3 bases are TGCGCCAGCAGCGTTCAGGGAGGGAGGGCCTACGAGCAGTACTTC. Translation gives CASSVQGGRAYEQYF. The full variable domain, rest sourced from reference TRBV5-1 and TRBJ2-7, is KAGVTQTPRYLIKTRGQQVTLSCSPISGHRSVSWYQQTPGQGLQFLFEYFSETQRNKGNFPGRFSGRQFSNSRSEMNVSTLELGDSALYLCASSVQGGRAYEQYFGPGTRLTVT.